This T cell receptor (beta chain) is from a study of blood T cell repertoires in COVID-19. Study context: COVID-19 samples, acute and convalescent, were from the United States, Italy and Spain. Sample material is recorded as cDNA or gDNA derived from T cells, B-cell-depleted T cells, or PBMCs.

Methods used by the authors: Nucleated cell number was recorded as an estimate derived from reference gene primer amplification. Some clones are missing from TCRdb's copy, which holds only in-frame ones; the method was immunoSEQ multiplex PCR. D and trimming come from the DNA, and the V and J calls and clone size come from that table. The sample shows just over 30,000 clones, 89% of them seen only once. The receptor comes from a middle-aged woman with active or convalescent COVID-19. Source material: peripheral blood.

The CDR3 loop is CASSYRQGTNGYTF. The CDR3 nucleotides read TGTGCCAGCAGTTACCGGCAGGGGACGAATGGCTACACCTTC. The rearrangement joins TRBV6-2 or TRBV6-3 to TRBJ1-2, with TRBD1 as a possible D gene (6 bases). The V end was cut by 2 bases, the J end by 6 bases, with 13 bases between. The CDR3 is 14 amino acids. CDR1 is MNHEY, CDR2 SVGEGT, per germline.